Given below is one TCR beta chain in context. The CDR3 contains 14 residues. The germline V gene encodes CDR1 MNHNY and CDR2 SVGAGI (reference sequence). The ends were cut back, 2 bases at V and 2 bases at J, with 9 bases in the middle. This sample is part of a study of tumor T cells in aggressive B-cell lymphoma. The protocol was immunoSEQ multiplex PCR, while the TCRdb copy is restricted to in-frame clones and leaves out a portion. The data contain about 4,000 clones, 75% to 90% of them singletons. The chain has TRBV6-6 and TRBJ1-2, with D uncertain. Input material: tumor tissue. The receptor was derived from an adult with diffuse large B cell lymphoma. CDR3 loop: CASSYSSTNYGYTF. The CDR3 nucleotides are TGTGCCAGCAGTTACAGTAGTACCAACTATGGCTACACCTTC.